This T cell receptor (beta chain) was recovered during a study of blood T cell repertoires in COVID-19. Study at large: Acute-phase and convalescent COVID-19 samples originated in the United States, Italy and Spain. Sources were T cells, B-cell-depleted T cells, or PBMCs; the material itself was cDNA or gDNA.

As handled by the study authors: Reference gene primer amplification gave nucleated cell count estimates. Generated by immunoSEQ multiplex PCR, the TCRdb table keeps only in-frame clones and is missing some. The DNA gave D and trimming, while V, J and clone size come from that table. The sample lists 200,000 or so clones, 60% to 85% occurring once. The V end was cut by 4 bases, the J end by 0 bases, with 8 bases between. This CDR3 region has 14 residues. Germline V gives CDR1 SGHTS, CDR2 YDEGEE. The chain couples TRBV5-8 to TRBJ1-5; maybe TRBD1 (5 bases). The clonotype originates from a man in his sixties with active or convalescent COVID-19. The sequenced sample was peripheral blood. The CDR3 coding sequence is TGTGCCAGCAGCCCCAGGGTTAGCAATCAGCCCCAGCATTTT. Translation: CASSPRVSNQPQHF.